Included here is one TCR beta chain sequence, with context. Antigen unknown. Primers used in a second PCR of roughly 7 to 12 cycles were a sample-barcoded 5' primer and a J-beta primer mix. TCRdb fed the 5' RACE reads into MiXCR, producing one record per CDR3 protein. The sample lists roughly 900,000 distinct CDR3 sequences; 25% to 30% were seen once. The sample is drawn from a study of blood T cells in healthy people across ages. Germline CDR1 reads MNHEY; CDR2 reads SVGAGI. This CDR3 contains 15 residues. With V trimmed by 0 bases and J by 5 bases, 5 bases remained unmatched. Regarding the study as a whole: As naive T cell percentage varied, TCR beta diversity correlated strongly with it. Because donor CMV status was unknown, expanded clonotype changes were possibly confounded.

Approximately 9.6 milliliters of peripheral blood were drawn from each donor into EDTA-treated tubes. This chain connects TRBV6-5 to TRBJ2-3, with TRBD2 matching 7 bases. The sequencing sample was made of blood. This receptor was identified in a woman older than 75 in good health. CDR3 loop: CASSYSNRGEDTQYF. CDR3 coding DNA: TGTGCCAGCAGTTACTCGAACCGGGGGGAAGATACGCAGTATTTT.